One T cell receptor beta chain is described in this entry. The sample holds one count of this clone. Its antigen is still unknown. Base qualities were left out, and no much larger clone turns up one base away. Whole blood was collected in K2EDTA tubes by collaborating institutions according to the institutions' own protocols. For TCRbeta analysis, collaborators shipped samples as frozen whole blood, isolated PBMCs, or DNA extracted from either of those sample types. The data originate from a study of blood T cell repertoires in COVID-19 (dated by TCRdb to 2020 to 2022). Some background on the complete study: The collaborator samples originated in the United States, Italy and Spain and spanned the acute and convalescent phases of COVID-19. The material from the prospective study consisted of cDNA or gDNA derived from T cells, B-cell-depleted T cells, or PBMCs. The dataset comprised deeply sampled blood TCRbeta repertoires from subjects exposed to, actively infected with, or recovered from COVID-19. The repertoires were released in a freely available public database intended as a resource for research on the immune response to SARS-CoV-2. The samples were drawn from two sources: the first 160 participants of the ongoing ImmuneRACE study, and approximately 1,300 subjects contributed by 6 global collaborators. The sample metadata nearly always contained a de-identified subject ID, COVID-19 status, age in years and sex. Where available, HLA class I and class II types were obtained from metadata supplied by the sample provider rather than from assay-based typing.

What the work shows at the level of the full study, not this receptor alone: The quantity of clinical and demographic metadata differed by source and by participant and was supplied without curation.

The immunoSEQ Assay, a bias-controlled multiplex PCR, was used to amplify TCRbeta CDR3 regions from genomic DNA. In the authors' own workflow: Within the assay, amplification of reference gene primers was used to estimate how many nucleated cells each sample contained. To quantify the absolute abundance of each unique TCRbeta CDR3 rearrangement, sequence reads were collapsed and filtered. For each sample, productive Simpson clonality was calculated as the square root of Simpson's diversity index over productive rearrangements. What TCRdb holds here is the immuneACCESS table cut down to in-frame rearrangements. Part of the clones is not present; checked against another copy, under half of the missing clones reflect an unresolved V gene, and the others are unexplained. The V and J calls and clone size come from that table; D and trimming were worked out from the DNA. The sample table shows about 150,000 clones, and 80% to 90% are seen once. The top ten clonotypes cover roughly 15% of the sample.

For CDR1 and CDR2, the germline V gene lists SGHTA and FQGNSA. The CDR3 runs 16 amino acids, cysteine and phenylalanine included. Only the CDR3 portion is preserved as DNA: 48 bases, with reading frame beginning at the first base. V sheds 5 bases and J sheds 7 bases, leaving 20 bases between their ends. The sequenced sample was peripheral blood. The chain joins TRBV7-2 to TRBJ1-4; a tentative D match to TRBD1 spans 6 bases. This TCR came from a woman in her thirties or forties with acute or convalescent COVID-19. The CDR3 sequence is CASSVSSGVLGEKLFF. The DNA sequence is as follows: TGTGCCAGCAGCGTGTCGTCAGGGGTTTTGGGTGAAAAACTGTTTTTT.